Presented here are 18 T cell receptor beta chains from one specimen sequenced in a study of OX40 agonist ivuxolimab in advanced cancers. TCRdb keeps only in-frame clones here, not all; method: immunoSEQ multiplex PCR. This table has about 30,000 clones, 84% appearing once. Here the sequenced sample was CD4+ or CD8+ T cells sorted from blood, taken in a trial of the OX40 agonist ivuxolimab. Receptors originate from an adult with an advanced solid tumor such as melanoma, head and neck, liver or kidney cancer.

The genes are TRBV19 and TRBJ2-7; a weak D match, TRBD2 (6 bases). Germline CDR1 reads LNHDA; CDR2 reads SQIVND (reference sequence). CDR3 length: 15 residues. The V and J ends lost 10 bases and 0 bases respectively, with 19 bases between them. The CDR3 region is CATAFGGGGSYEQYF. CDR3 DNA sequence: TGTGCCACTGCCTTCGGGGGAGGTGGCTCCTACGAGCAGTACTTC.

The CDR3 here is CASSQKPSGRGPSSYEQYF. The CDR3 coding sequence is TGCGCCAGCAGTCAAAAGCCTAGCGGGAGGGGCCCAAGCTCCTACGAGCAGTACTTC. This rearrangement joins TRBV23-1 to TRBJ2-7; 12 bases line up with TRBD2. TRBV23-1 is reported as an ORF; its role is uncertain. This CDR3 comprises 19 residues. V lost 2 bases, J lost 0 bases, and 11 bases stayed unmatched.

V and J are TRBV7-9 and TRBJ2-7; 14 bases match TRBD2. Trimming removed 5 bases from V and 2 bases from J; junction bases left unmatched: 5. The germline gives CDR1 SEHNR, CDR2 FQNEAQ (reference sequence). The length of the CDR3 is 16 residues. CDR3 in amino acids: CASSPGLAGATYEQYF. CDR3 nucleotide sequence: TGTGCCAGCAGCCCGGGACTAGCGGGGGCCACCTACGAGCAGTACTTC.

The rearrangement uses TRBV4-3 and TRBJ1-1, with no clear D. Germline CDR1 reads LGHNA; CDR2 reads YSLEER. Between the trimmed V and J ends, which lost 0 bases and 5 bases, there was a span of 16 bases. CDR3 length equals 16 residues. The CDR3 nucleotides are TGCGCCAGCAGCCAAGATAGTTTTGGGTGGGAAACTGAAGCTTTCTTT. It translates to CASSQDSFGWETEAFF.

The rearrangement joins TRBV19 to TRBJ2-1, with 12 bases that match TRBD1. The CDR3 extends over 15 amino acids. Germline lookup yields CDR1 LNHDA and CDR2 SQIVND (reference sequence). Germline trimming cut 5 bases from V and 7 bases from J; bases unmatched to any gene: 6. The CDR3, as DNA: TGTGCCAGTAGTTACCGGGACAGGGGGCGAAATGAGCAGTTCTTC. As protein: CASSYRDRGRNEQFF.

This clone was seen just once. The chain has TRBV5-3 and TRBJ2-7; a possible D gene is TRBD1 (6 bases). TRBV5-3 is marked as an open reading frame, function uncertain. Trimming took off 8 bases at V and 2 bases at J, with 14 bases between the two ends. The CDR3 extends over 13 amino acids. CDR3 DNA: TGTGCCAGTGGACGGACAGTCCCCTACGAGCAGTACTTC. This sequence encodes CASGRTVPYEQYF.

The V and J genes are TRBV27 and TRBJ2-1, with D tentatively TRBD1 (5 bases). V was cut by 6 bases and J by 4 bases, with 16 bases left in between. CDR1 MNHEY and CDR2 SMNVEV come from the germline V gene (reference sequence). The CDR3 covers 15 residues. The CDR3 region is CASRVGRARYNEQFF. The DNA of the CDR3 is TGTGCCAGCAGGGTCGGCAGGGCCAGGTACAATGAGCAGTTCTTC.

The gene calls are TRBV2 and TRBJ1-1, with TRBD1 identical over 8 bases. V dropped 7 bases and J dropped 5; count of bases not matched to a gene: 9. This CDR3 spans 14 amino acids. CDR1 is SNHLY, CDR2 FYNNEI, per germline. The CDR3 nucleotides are TGTGCCAGCAAACCCCAGGGGGCGAGTACTGAAGCTTTCTTT. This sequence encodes CASKPQGASTEAFF.

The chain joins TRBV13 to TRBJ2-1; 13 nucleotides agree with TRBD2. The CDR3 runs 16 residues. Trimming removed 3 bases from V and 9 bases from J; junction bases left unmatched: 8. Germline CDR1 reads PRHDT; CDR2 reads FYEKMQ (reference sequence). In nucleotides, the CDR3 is TGTGCCAGCAGCTTCGGGACTAGCGGGACCCCGGGTGAGCAGTTCTTC. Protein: CASSFGTSGTPGEQFF. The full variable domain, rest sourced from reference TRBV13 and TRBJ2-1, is AAGVIQSPRHLIKEKRETATLKCYPIPRHDTVYWYQQGPGQDPQFLISFYEKMQSDKGSIPDRFSAQQFSDYHSELNMSSLELGDSALYFCASSFGTSGTPGEQFFGPGTRLTVL.

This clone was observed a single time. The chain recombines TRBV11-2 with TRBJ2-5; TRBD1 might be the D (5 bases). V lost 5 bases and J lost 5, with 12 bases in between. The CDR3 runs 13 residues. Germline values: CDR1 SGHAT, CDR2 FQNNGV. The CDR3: CASSPQGWETQYF. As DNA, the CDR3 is TGTGCCAGCAGCCCTCAGGGTTGGGAGACCCAGTACTTC.

CDR3 sequence: CASSLVRNTGELFF. The CDR3 DNA reads as TGCGCCAGCAGCTTGGTTCGGAACACCGGGGAGCTGTTTTTT. V and J are TRBV5-1 and TRBJ2-2, with unresolved D. Trimming shortened V by 0 bases and J by 1 base, and 4 bases separated the two germline ends. The CDR3 has 14 amino acids. Germline assignment: CDR1 SGHRS and CDR2 YFSETQ.

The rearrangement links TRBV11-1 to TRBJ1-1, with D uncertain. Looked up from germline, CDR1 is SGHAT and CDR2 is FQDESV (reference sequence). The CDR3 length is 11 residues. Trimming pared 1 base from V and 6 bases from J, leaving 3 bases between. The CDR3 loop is CASSLVPEAFF. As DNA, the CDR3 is TGTGCCAGCAGCTTAGTACCTGAAGCTTTCTTT.

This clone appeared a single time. As DNA, the CDR3 is TGCGCCAGCAGTCAACCCGGGGGGACAGGGTTCACCTACGAGCAGTACTTC. It codes for CASSQPGGTGFTYEQYF. The V call is TRBV23-1, the J call TRBJ2-7, with 9 bases lining up with TRBD1. TRBV23-1 carries the ORF label, with uncertain function. The CDR3 is made up of 17 amino acids. V lost 2 bases, J lost 2 bases, and 10 bases stayed unmatched.

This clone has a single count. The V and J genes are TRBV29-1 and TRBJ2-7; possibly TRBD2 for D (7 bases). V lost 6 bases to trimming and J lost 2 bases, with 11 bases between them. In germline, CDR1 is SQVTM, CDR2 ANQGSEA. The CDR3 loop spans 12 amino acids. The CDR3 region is CSVGGGPYEQYF. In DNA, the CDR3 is TGCAGCGTGGGGGGGGGCCCCTACGAGCAGTACTTC.

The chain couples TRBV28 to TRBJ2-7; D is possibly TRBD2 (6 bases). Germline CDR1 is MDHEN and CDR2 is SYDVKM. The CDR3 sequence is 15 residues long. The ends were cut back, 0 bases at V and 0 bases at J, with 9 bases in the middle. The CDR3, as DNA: TGTGCCAGCAGTTTATGGCGGGACCCCTCCTACGAGCAGTACTTC. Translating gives CASSLWRDPSYEQYF.

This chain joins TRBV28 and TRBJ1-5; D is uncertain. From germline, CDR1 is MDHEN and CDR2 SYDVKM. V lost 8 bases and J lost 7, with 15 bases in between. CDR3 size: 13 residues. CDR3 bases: TGTGCCAGCGGCTCGATTTTGCGGCAGCCCCAGCATTTT. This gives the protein CASGSILRQPQHF. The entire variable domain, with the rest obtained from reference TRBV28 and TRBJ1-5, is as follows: DVKVTQSSRYLVKRTGEKVFLECVQDMDHENMFWYRQDPGLGLRLIYFSYDVKMKEKGDIPEGYSVSREKKERFSLILESASTNQTSMYLCASGSILRQPQHFGDGTRLSIL.

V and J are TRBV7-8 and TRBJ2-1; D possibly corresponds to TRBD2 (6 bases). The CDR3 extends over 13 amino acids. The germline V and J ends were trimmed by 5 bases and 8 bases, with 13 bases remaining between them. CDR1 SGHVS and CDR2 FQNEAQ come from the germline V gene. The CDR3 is CASSPTRRDEQFF. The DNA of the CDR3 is TGTGCCAGCAGCCCGACGAGGAGGGATGAGCAGTTCTTC.

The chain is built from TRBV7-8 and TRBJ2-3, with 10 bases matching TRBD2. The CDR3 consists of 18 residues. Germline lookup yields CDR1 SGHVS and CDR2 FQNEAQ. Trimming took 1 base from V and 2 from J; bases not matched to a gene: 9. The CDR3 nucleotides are TGTGCCAGCAGCTTAGTCCGGAGGGGGACTAGCGTCACAGATACGCAGTATTTT. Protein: CASSLVRRGTSVTDTQYF.